This T cell receptor beta chain was recovered during a study of blood T cell repertoires in COVID-19 (dated by TCRdb to the early 2020s). For the study in its entirety: Samples from collaborators originated in the United States, Italy and Spain and spanned both the acute and convalescent phases of COVID-19. Samples were obtained from the ongoing ImmuneRACE study (first 160 participants) and from 1,200 or so subjects provided by 6 global collaborators. Nearly every sample came with metadata listing a de-identified subject ID, COVID-19 status, age in years and sex. Subjects who had been exposed to COVID-19, were actively infected with it, or had recovered from it provided the deeply sampled blood TCRbeta repertoires that made up the dataset. The material from the prospective study consisted of cDNA or gDNA derived from T cells, B-cell-depleted T cells, or PBMCs. The repertoires were released in a freely available public database meant as a resource for research on the immune response to SARS-CoV-2. Where available, HLA class I and class II types were obtained from metadata supplied by the sample provider rather than from assay-based typing. Results and caveats for the whole study, not just this receptor: Clinical and demographic metadata were provided uncurated, with the amount varying by source and participant.

The collaborating institutions used their own protocols to collect whole blood in K2EDTA tubes. For TCRbeta analysis, collaborators shipped samples in one of three forms: frozen whole blood, isolated PBMCs, or DNA extracted from either of those sample types. TCRbeta CDR3 regions were amplified from genomic DNA using the immunoSEQ Assay, a bias-controlled multiplex PCR. The paper's processing steps were these. Nucleated cell counts per sample were estimated from amplification of reference gene primers within the assay. To quantify the absolute abundance of each unique TCRbeta CDR3 rearrangement, sequence reads were collapsed and filtered. Productive Simpson clonality was computed per sample as the square root of Simpson's diversity index over productive rearrangements. Here the immuneACCESS table is served through TCRdb, limited to in-frame sequences with V and J called. Missing clones are a known gap in these copies; in checked studies unresolved V genes cover under half, and the rest lacks a known reason. V and J calls plus clone size are reproduced from that table; the DNA served to infer D and trimming. The sample records about 59,000 clones, 70% to 75% of which are singletons. Of the sample, more than 15% is held by the ten largest clones.

This clone is assessed as medium-sized (0.01 to 0.1%). Its binding antigen is unknown. No base quality values were provided; no much bigger clone lies one nucleotide off. The CDR3 has 15 amino acids, counting the end cysteine and phenylalanine. CDR3 DNA only is kept here, 45 bases in frame from base 1. Trimming costs V 5 bases and J 6 bases, and their ends lie 17 bases apart. The germline V gene encodes CDR1 LNHDA and CDR2 SQIVND (reference sequence). The material sequenced was peripheral blood. The V and J segments used are TRBV19 and TRBJ2-1, and possibly TRBD2, on 6 matching bases. This clonotype originated in a woman between 45 and 60 years old with active or convalescent COVID-19. The bases read TGTGCCAGTAGTGCGGGACTTCCCCTCTTCAATGAGCAGTTCTTC. Translated, this gives CASSAGLPLFNEQFF.